This T cell receptor beta chain stems from a study of blood T cell repertoires in COVID-19. In the original processing: How many nucleated cells were present was estimated from reference gene primer amplification. The repertoire was sequenced with immunoSEQ multiplex PCR; TCRdb's copy has only in-frame clones and lacks some. That table gives V, J and clone size, and the DNA gave D and trimming. The sample lists about 120,000 clones; around 89% were seen once. Seattle participants joined during active infection and were tracked over time. The CDR3 is 17 amino acids. The junction had 10 bases not matched to a gene; V was cut back by 4 bases and J by 4 bases. Germline V gene lookup returns CDR1 MNHEY and CDR2 SVGEGT.

This chain links TRBV6-2 or TRBV6-3 with TRBJ1-6, with 7 bases identical to TRBD1. Sequenced sample: peripheral blood. This sequence originates from a woman aged 60-75 years with COVID-19, enrolled during active disease. CDR3 DNA: TGTGCCAGCAGTTTAAGGACAGGTCTTCGGTATAATTCACCCCTCCACTTT. It specifies CASSLRTGLRYNSPLHF.